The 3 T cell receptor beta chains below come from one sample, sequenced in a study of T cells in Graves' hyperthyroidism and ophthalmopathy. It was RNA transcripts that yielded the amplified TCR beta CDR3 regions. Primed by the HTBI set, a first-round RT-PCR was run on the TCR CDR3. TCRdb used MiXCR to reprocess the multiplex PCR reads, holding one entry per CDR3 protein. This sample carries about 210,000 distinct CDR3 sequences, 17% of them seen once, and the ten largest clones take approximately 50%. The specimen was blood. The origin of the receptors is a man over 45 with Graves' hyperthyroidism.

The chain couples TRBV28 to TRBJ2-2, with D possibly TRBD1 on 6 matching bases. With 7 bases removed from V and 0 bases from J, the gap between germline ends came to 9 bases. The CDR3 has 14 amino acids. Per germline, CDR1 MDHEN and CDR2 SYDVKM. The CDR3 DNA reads TGTGCCAGCAAATACAGGGCGAACACCGGGGAGCTGTTTTTT. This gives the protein CASKYRANTGELFF.

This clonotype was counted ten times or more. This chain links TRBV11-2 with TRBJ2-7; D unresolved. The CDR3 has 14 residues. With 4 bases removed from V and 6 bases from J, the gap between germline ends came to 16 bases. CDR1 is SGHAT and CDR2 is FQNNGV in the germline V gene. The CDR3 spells CASSSAGPWAEQYF. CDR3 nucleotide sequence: TGTGCCAGCAGCTCCGCCGGGCCCTGGGCCGAGCAGTACTTC.

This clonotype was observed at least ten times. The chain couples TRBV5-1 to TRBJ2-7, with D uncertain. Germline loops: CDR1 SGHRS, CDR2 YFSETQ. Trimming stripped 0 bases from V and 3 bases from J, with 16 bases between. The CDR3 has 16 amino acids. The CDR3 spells CASSLDYEELGYEQYF. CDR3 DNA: TGCGCCAGCAGCTTGGATTATGAGGAGCTGGGCTACGAGCAGTACTTC. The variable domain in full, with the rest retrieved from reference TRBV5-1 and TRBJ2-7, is KAGVTQTPRYLIKTRGQQVTLSCSPISGHRSVSWYQQTPGQGLQFLFEYFSETQRNKGNFPGRFSGRQFSNSRSEMNVSTLELGDSALYLCASSLDYEELGYEQYFGPGTRLTVT.